This T cell receptor (beta chain) was captured in a study of CD8 T cells in ankylosing spondylitis. Study-level points and caveats: About 8 highly homologous variants made up a TCR beta motif, and this motif appeared characteristic of ankylosing spondylitis blood. Matched ankylosing spondylitis synovial fluid reportedly contained a significantly enriched population of disease-linked clones.

In the case of this clonotype: The antigen is not known.

With molecular barcodes, quantitative 5'-RACE was used to make the TCR beta libraries. TCRdb fed the 5' RACE reads into MiXCR, producing one record per CDR3 protein. This sample has approximately 400,000 distinct CDR3 sequences, with roughly a quarter found just once. V dropped 6 bases and J dropped 2 bases, with 16 bases sitting between them. The CDR3 consists of 14 residues. Per the germline V gene, CDR1 is DFQATT and CDR2 is SNEGSKA (reference sequence). Sequenced: blood, either unsorted or a sorted T cell fraction (not recorded which). This chain joins TRBV20-1 and TRBJ2-5; D unclear. This clonotype was sampled from a male donor with ankylosing spondylitis. The CDR3 DNA reads TGCAGTGCATCACGAGGCCTCGTTCAAGAGACCCAGTACTTC. It yields the protein CSASRGLVQETQYF.